This T cell receptor (beta chain) came from a study of T cell responses to AZD1222 COVID-19 vaccine. Findings and caveats of the study: The donor cohort was predominantly white British with a female majority, and clonal diversity may have been underestimated.

Germline V lookup: CDR1 SGHNT, CDR2 YYREEE (reference sequence). The V gene lost 1 base and the J gene lost 2 bases, with 9 bases spanning the gap. This CDR3 has 14 residues. Profiling relied on immunoSEQ multiplex PCR, and the TCRdb table lists in-frame clones only, not all of them. The sample yields 110,000 or so clones, roughly 91% seen once. Concerning this clone: The target antigen is unknown.

This TCR derives from an adult who received the AZD1222 COVID-19 vaccine. This chain connects TRBV5-4 to TRBJ1-2; no clear D. The sample was peripheral blood, taken 28 days after the second AZD1222 dose. This CDR3 reads CASSLPMKNYGYTF. The CDR3 DNA is TGTGCCAGCAGCTTGCCGATGAAGAACTATGGCTACACCTTC.